Below are 27 T cell receptor beta chains sequenced from a single sample in a study of cytomegalovirus exposure and HLA in healthy donors. Primers included in the PCR were 60 Vbeta and 13 Jbeta primers. The method was immunoSEQ multiplex PCR; TCRdb's version includes in-frame clones alone and lacks a portion of them. The repertoire includes more than 80,000 clones, roughly 76% of them detected once, and roughly 8.3% sits in the top ten. The sequenced sample was PBMCs. Receptor source: a human donor in good health.

This clone was seen only a few times. This rearrangement joins TRBV19 to TRBJ1-1; weak D call: TRBD1 (6 bases). The CDR3 has 13 amino acids. V lost 7 bases to trimming and J lost 1 base, with 10 bases between them. Germline assignment: CDR1 LNHDA and CDR2 SQIVND (reference sequence). The CDR3, as DNA: TGTGCCAGTAATGGCAGGGGGAACACTGAAGCTTTCTTT. Translating it yields CASNGRGNTEAFF.

The V call is TRBV5-1, the J call TRBJ2-1; possible D gene TRBD1, 5 bases. CDR1 and CDR2 (germline): SGHRS, YFSETQ. CDR3 length: 16 residues. With 0 bases removed from V and 2 bases from J, the gap between germline ends came to 12 bases. The CDR3, as DNA: TGCGCCAGCAGCTTGGCCACAGGAAACCCCTACAATGAGCAGTTCTTC. This codes for CASSLATGNPYNEQFF. The full variable domain, in which reference TRBV5-1 and TRBJ2-1 provide the parts outside the CDR3, is KAGVTQTPRYLIKTRGQQVTLSCSPISGHRSVSWYQQTPGQGLQFLFEYFSETQRNKGNFPGRFSGRQFSNSRSEMNVSTLELGDSALYLCASSLATGNPYNEQFFGPGTRLTVL.

This sequence joins TRBV4-1 and TRBJ1-4; no reliable D call. V was shortened by 8 bases and J by 7 bases, with 20 bases between the two germline ends. Germline V gene data show CDR1 as MGHRA and CDR2 as YSYEKL. This CDR3 region has 15 residues. CDR3: CASFDFGSGTEKLFF. DNA for the CDR3: TGCGCCAGCTTCGATTTCGGGTCTGGCACTGAAAAACTGTTTTTT.

CDR3 residues: CASSLAGPGEGYEQYF. The CDR3 coding sequence is TGCGCCAGCAGCTTGGCAGGCCCAGGGGAGGGTTACGAGCAGTACTTC. The chain has TRBV5-1 and TRBJ2-7, with D possibly TRBD2 on 7 matching bases. CDR3 size: 16 residues. Trimming removed 0 bases from V and 4 bases from J, with 17 bases in between. In germline, CDR1 is SGHRS, CDR2 YFSETQ.

This clone was seen just once. This rearrangement joins TRBV19 to TRBJ2-2; 11 bases line up with TRBD2. The CDR3 is 15 amino acids. Trimming at V came to 4 bases and at J to 7 bases, leaving 5 bases not matched to a gene. Germline CDR1 is LNHDA and CDR2 is SQIVND (reference sequence). Here the CDR3 DNA reads TGTGCCAGTAGTACTCGGACTAGCGGGCTCGGGGAGCTGTTTTTT. Amino acids: CASSTRTSGLGELFF.

The V call is TRBV19, the J call TRBJ1-1; D is perhaps TRBD1 (5 bases). This CDR3 is built from 13 residues. CDR1 and CDR2 from the germline V gene are LNHDA and SQIVND (reference sequence). V was pared by 6 bases and J by 6 bases, with 14 bases between. DNA for the CDR3: TGTGCCAGTAGGCCTAGGGGAATCCCTGAAGCTTTCTTT. Its protein product is CASRPRGIPEAFF.

The chain links TRBV9 to TRBJ1-1; D is perhaps TRBD1 (5 bases). Trimming cost V 0 bases and J 5 bases, with 11 bases left between them. This CDR3 region has 14 residues. The germline V gene has CDR1 SGDLS and CDR2 YYNGEE. CDR3 amino acids: CASSVGQGWTEAFF. The CDR3 DNA reads TGTGCCAGCAGCGTAGGCCAGGGTTGGACTGAAGCTTTCTTT. Using reference TRBV9 and TRBJ1-1 for the parts outside the CDR3, the full variable domain is DSGVTQTPKHLITATGQRVTLRCSPRSGDLSVYWYQQSLDQGLQFLIQYYNGEERAKGNILERFSAQQFPDLHSELNLSSLELGDSALYFCASSVGQGWTEAFFGQGTRLTVV.

The count of this clone is one. The gene calls are TRBV4-1 and TRBJ2-3; D remains unclear. CDR3 length: 13 amino acids. V was pared by 4 bases and J by 3 bases, with 8 bases between. Germline lookup yields CDR1 MGHRA and CDR2 YSYEKL. The CDR3 region has the DNA TGCGCCAGCAGCCCCCTACCTACAGATACGCAGTATTTT. It translates to CASSPLPTDTQYF.

The V gene is TRBV27, the J gene TRBJ2-1; no definite D call. In germline, CDR1 is MNHEY, CDR2 SMNVEV (reference sequence). The V and J ends lost 0 bases and 7 bases respectively, with 10 bases between them. The CDR3 contains 14 residues. In DNA form, the CDR3 reads TGTGCCAGCAGTTTATCGATGTATAGAAATGAGCAGTTCTTC. Translation gives CASSLSMYRNEQFF.

CDR3: CASSLGQGRPGELFF. As DNA, the CDR3 is TGTGCCAGCAGTTTAGGGCAGGGGCGCCCCGGGGAGCTGTTTTTT. The chain joins TRBV27 to TRBJ2-2; tentatively, D is TRBD1 (6 bases). Trimming removed 2 bases at V and 6 bases at J, with 13 bases between. The CDR3 is 15 residues long. The germline V gene has CDR1 MNHEY and CDR2 SMNVEV (reference sequence).

This chain uses TRBV5-1 with TRBJ1-2, with 8 bases aligning to TRBD1. The junction had 6 bases not matched to a gene; V was cut back by 0 bases and J by 8 bases. This CDR3 has 14 residues. Germline loops: CDR1 SGHRS, CDR2 YFSETQ. CDR3 protein: CASSLGGQACGYTF. The CDR3 nucleotides read TGCGCCAGCAGCTTGGGGGGACAGGCTTGCGGCTACACCTTC.

The rearrangement links TRBV6-1 to TRBJ1-2, with D unclear. CDR1 and CDR2 (germline): MNHNS, SASEGT. The CDR3 runs to 14 residues. Trimming removed 3 bases at V and 3 bases at J, with 11 bases between. The CDR3 sequence: CASSDSRVHYGYTF. The CDR3, as DNA: TGTGCCAGCAGTGATTCGAGGGTTCACTATGGCTACACCTTC.

This clone has only one observation. V gene TRBV7-8 combines with J gene TRBJ1-2, with 9 bases fitting TRBD1. The CDR3 is 13 amino acids. Per germline, CDR1 SGHVS and CDR2 FQNEAQ. V was clipped by 5 bases and J by 5 bases; unmatched bases: 3. The CDR3: CASSHGTGYGYTF. The CDR3 region has the DNA TGTGCCAGCAGCCACGGGACAGGGTATGGCTACACCTTC.

The chain uses TRBV10-1 and TRBJ1-1; D not resolved. This CDR3 is built from 13 residues. The V gene lost 4 bases and the J gene lost 6 bases, with 12 bases spanning the gap. CDR1 WNHNN and CDR2 SYGVQD come from the germline V gene (reference sequence). As DNA, the CDR3 is TGCGCCAGCAGTGGGGCACCCAAAGCTGAAGCTTTCTTT. It translates to CASSGAPKAEAFF.

The chain employs TRBV7-9 and TRBJ2-6, with a weak D call TRBD1 (5 bases). The V gene's germline CDR1 is SEHNR and CDR2 FQNEAQ (reference sequence). Deletions cut 11 bases from V and 2 bases from J, with 10 bases between. There are 13 residues in the CDR3. The CDR3 DNA sequence: TGTGCCGGCCAGGGTGCTGGGGCCAACGTCCTGACTTTC. Its protein product is CAGQGAGANVLTF.

This clone is a singleton in its sample. Here the CDR3 reads CASSLVGRGTGELFF. The CDR3 DNA reads TGCGCCAGCAGCTTGGTCGGCCGGGGCACCGGGGAGCTGTTTTTT. J is TRBJ2-2 and V is TRBV5-1; TRBD2 might be the D (5 bases). Germline lookup yields CDR1 SGHRS and CDR2 YFSETQ. V was pared by 0 bases and J by 4 bases, with 10 bases between. The CDR3 runs to 15 residues.

In its sample, this clone was seen a few times. The V gene is TRBV5-6, the J gene TRBJ1-2, with D perhaps TRBD1 (6 bases). Germline-derived CDR1 and CDR2 are SGHDT and YYEEEE. Trimming stripped 1 base from V and 5 bases from J, with 9 bases between. The CDR3 covers 13 residues. The DNA of the CDR3 is TGTGCCAGCAGCTTGCCAGGGGTGTATGGCTACACCTTC. Amino acids: CASSLPGVYGYTF.

The chain carries TRBV2 and TRBJ2-1, with D perhaps TRBD2 (6 bases). Per germline, CDR1 SNHLY and CDR2 FYNNEI. Trimming stripped 8 bases from V and 0 bases from J, with 14 bases between. The CDR3 consists of 15 residues. CDR3 nucleotide sequence: TGTGCCAGCGTCTCGGGGACTCTCTCCTACAATGAGCAGTTCTTC. Protein product: CASVSGTLSYNEQFF.

V usage is TRBV19 and J usage is TRBJ1-1; 7 bases align to TRBD1. Losses at the gene ends were 2 bases for V and 5 bases for J; bases not matched to a gene: 14. The length of the CDR3 is 17 residues. Germline CDR1 and CDR2: LNHDA and SQIVND (reference sequence). The CDR3 here is CASSISQFNRGRTEAFF. CDR3 nucleotide sequence: TGTGCCAGTAGTATATCCCAATTCAACAGGGGTCGGACTGAAGCTTTCTTT.

The CDR3 DNA reads TGCAGTGCGGACGGGGGGCCTGAAGCTTTCTTT. Protein: CSADGGPEAFF. The V call is TRBV20-1, the J call TRBJ1-1; D may be TRBD1 (6 bases). V was trimmed by 6 bases and J by 6 bases, leaving 11 bases between them. The CDR3 is 11 amino acids. The germline V gene encodes CDR1 DFQATT and CDR2 SNEGSKA (reference sequence).

This chain connects TRBV10-3 to TRBJ2-3; TRBD2 agrees at 10 bases. Germline-derived CDR1 and CDR2 are ENHRY and SYGVKD. CDR3 length: 20 amino acids. V lost 2 bases to trimming and J lost 3 bases; unmatched junction nucleotides: 17. The CDR3 nucleotides are TGTGCCATCAGTGAGGGAGGTAGAGCGGGAGGGCCAGGGAGGACAGATACGCAGTATTTT. Its protein is CAISEGGRAGGPGRTDTQYF.

A word on this clone: The same CDR3 arises from other DNA sequences in this sample as well. The CDR3 reads CASSGRTSGRRHTGELFF. In nucleotides, the CDR3 is TGTGCCAGCAGCGGGAGGACCAGCGGGAGGCGTCACACCGGGGAGCTGTTTTTT. The chain joins TRBV7-9 to TRBJ2-2; 9 nucleotides line up with TRBD2. V lost 5 bases, J lost 3 bases, and 13 bases stayed unmatched. The CDR3 is made up of 18 amino acids. In germline, CDR1 is SEHNR, CDR2 FQNEAQ (reference sequence).

As concerns this clone: At the DNA level, this CDR3 is encoded by other sequences in the same sample as well. V is TRBV15 and J is TRBJ2-7; the D is unclear. This CDR3 has 13 amino acids. The ends were cut back, 0 bases at V and 3 bases at J, with 6 bases in the middle. CDR1 is LNHNV, CDR2 YYDKDF, per germline (reference sequence). CDR3 sequence: CATSRDLSYEQYF. The CDR3 DNA reads as TGTGCCACCAGCAGAGATTTGAGCTACGAGCAGTACTTC. Filled out from reference TRBV15 and TRBJ2-7, the complete variable domain reads DAMVIQNPRYQVTQFGKPVTLSCSQTLNHNVMYWYQQKSSQAPKLLFHYYDKDFNNEADTPDNFQSRRPNTSFCFLDIRSPGLGDTAMYLCATSRDLSYEQYFGPGTRLTVT.

This clone was counted between two and nine times. The chain recombines TRBV6-5 with TRBJ1-2; no clear D gene. The CDR3 loop spans 13 amino acids. Per the germline V gene, CDR1 is MNHEY and CDR2 is SVGAGI. V lost 6 bases and J 7 bases, leaving 15 bases between the germline ends. The DNA for the CDR3 is TGTGCCAGCAGCTACACGCTGGCTAGTGGCTACACCTTC. It codes for CASSYTLASGYTF.

This clone was picked up a small number of times. The V gene is TRBV6-6, the J gene TRBJ1-2, with a possible D match to TRBD1 (5 bases). This CDR3 is built from 15 residues. Trimming removed 2 bases from V and 4 bases from J, with 14 bases in between. Germline CDR1 reads MNHNY; CDR2 reads SVGAGI (reference sequence). The CDR3 nucleotides are TGTGCCAGCAGTTACGGGCAGCTCGGGGGCTATGGCTACACCTTC. Protein sequence: CASSYGQLGGYGYTF.

This chain joins TRBV4-1 and TRBJ1-1; D is perhaps TRBD1 (6 bases). The CDR3 consists of 14 residues. V lost 5 bases and J lost 4, with 14 bases in between. Germline CDR1 is MGHRA and CDR2 is YSYEKL. The CDR3 is CASSKRQGTTEAFF. For the CDR3, the DNA is TGCGCCAGCAGCAAACGGCAGGGGACCACTGAAGCTTTCTTT.

The CDR3 reads CASSRQSENTEAFF. The CDR3 bases are TGTGCCAGTAGTAGGCAGTCTGAGAACACTGAAGCTTTCTTT. The chain has TRBV19 and TRBJ1-1; no reliable D call. The CDR3 totals 14 residues. The germline gives CDR1 LNHDA, CDR2 SQIVND (reference sequence). V shed 4 bases and J shed 1 base, with 10 bases lying between them.